These 5 T cell receptor beta chains originate from one sample sequenced in a study of CD4 T cells in relation to SARS-CoV-2 and coronaviruses. Sequenced by immunoSEQ multiplex PCR; TCRdb stores in-frame clones only, minus some. The sample records roughly 60,000 clones, 85% to 95% being singletons. CD4+ T cells from unexposed donors were obtained before the COVID-19 pandemic (2011-2018). Sequencing used naive CD4+ T cells from PBMCs. Subset here: naive CD4+ T cells isolated by negative enrichment. The source is a human donor in good health.

The chain is built from TRBV28 and TRBJ1-5, with TRBD1 matching over 10 bases. Germline assignment: CDR1 MDHEN and CDR2 SYDVKM. Germline trimming cut 5 bases from V and 0 bases from J; bases unmatched to any gene: 7. This CDR3 contains 17 residues. The CDR3 reads CASSAGTGDFSNQPQHF. Written as DNA, the CDR3 is TGTGCCAGCAGTGCGGGGACAGGGGATTTTAGCAATCAGCCCCAGCATTTT.

The chain has TRBV2 and TRBJ2-1; 10 bases are shared with TRBD2. The CDR3 contains 12 residues. V was clipped by 6 bases and J by 9 bases; unmatched bases: 2. CDR1 is SNHLY and CDR2 is FYNNEI in the germline V gene. The CDR3 DNA sequence: TGTGCCAGCAGGGTAGCGGGAGGTGAGCAGTTCTTC. This codes for CASRVAGGEQFF.

This chain uses TRBV5-1 with TRBJ1-5; 8 positions agree with TRBD1. CDR3 size: 14 residues. Germline CDR1 reads SGHRS; CDR2 reads YFSETQ. The J segment lost 5 bases and the V segment lost 4 bases, leaving 5 bases of the junction unmatched. The CDR3 loop is CASSLQTGDQPQHF. DNA of the CDR3: TGCGCCAGCAGCCTACAGACAGGGGATCAGCCCCAGCATTTT.

V usage is TRBV4-2 and J usage is TRBJ1-1; perhaps TRBD1 as D (5 bases). CDR3 length: 14 residues. The V gene lost 0 bases and the J gene lost 8 bases, with 13 bases spanning the gap. Germline CDR1 reads LGHNA; CDR2 reads YNFKEQ. CDR3 sequence (DNA): TGTGCCAGCAGCCAAGATCGTAGCAGGGCAGAAGCTTTCTTT. This translates into CASSQDRSRAEAFF.

The chain uses TRBV28 and TRBJ1-5; D gene uncertain. Deletions cut 5 bases from V and 3 bases from J, with 14 bases between. CDR3 length: 15 residues. CDR1 MDHEN and CDR2 SYDVKM come from the germline V gene. CDR3: CASSGLVGANQPQHF. DNA of the CDR3: TGTGCCAGCAGTGGGCTCGTGGGAGCCAATCAGCCCCAGCATTTT. The complete variable domain, with remaining parts taken from reference TRBV28 and TRBJ1-5, reads DVKVTQSSRYLVKRTGEKVFLECVQDMDHENMFWYRQDPGLGLRLIYFSYDVKMKEKGDIPEGYSVSREKKERFSLILESASTNQTSMYLCASSGLVGANQPQHFGDGTRLSIL.